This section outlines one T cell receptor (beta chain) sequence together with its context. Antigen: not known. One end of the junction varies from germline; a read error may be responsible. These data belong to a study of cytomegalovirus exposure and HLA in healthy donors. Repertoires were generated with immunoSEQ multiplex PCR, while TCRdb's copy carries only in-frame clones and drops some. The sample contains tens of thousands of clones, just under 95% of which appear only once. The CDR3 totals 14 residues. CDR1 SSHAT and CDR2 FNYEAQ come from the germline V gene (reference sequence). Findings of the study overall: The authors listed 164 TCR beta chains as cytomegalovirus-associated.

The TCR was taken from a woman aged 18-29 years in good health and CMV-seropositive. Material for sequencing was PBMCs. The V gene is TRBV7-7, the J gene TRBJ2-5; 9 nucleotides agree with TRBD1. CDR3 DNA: TGTGCTAGCAGCGCAACAGGGGGCCAGGAGACCCAGTACTTC. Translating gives CASSATGGQETQYF.